This TCR beta chain appears in the sequencing data of a study of T cell responses to AZD1222 COVID-19 vaccine. CDR3 length equals 14 residues. V was cut by 3 bases and J by 8 bases, with 17 bases left in between. Germline V gives CDR1 LGHDT, CDR2 YNNKEL (reference sequence). Profiled with immunoSEQ multiplex PCR; TCRdb holds only in-frame clones, not every one. The sample contains over 75,000 clones, around 91% of which appear only once. The starting material was peripheral blood, obtained on day 0 of AZD1222 vaccination. This chain joins TRBV3-1 (or the pseudogene TRBV3-2) and TRBJ2-7; tentative D call: TRBD2 (7 bases). This clonotype was sampled from an adult in good health. CDR3 sequence (DNA): TGTGCCAGCAGCCAGGCTGGGGGGGCACCCCAGCAGTACTTC. Encoded protein: CASSQAGGAPQQYF.